The 5 T cell receptor beta chains given below trace back to one sample, sequenced in a study of blood T cell repertoires in COVID-19. Profiled with immunoSEQ multiplex PCR; TCRdb holds only in-frame clones, not every one. Seen here are approximately 300,000 clones, approximately 86% observed once, and the top ten hold 2.2%. Sample: peripheral blood. The receptors stem from a woman between 45 and 60 years old who had recovered from COVID-19.

The chain is built from TRBV2 and TRBJ1-1, with a tentative D call TRBD1 (5 bases). Germline V gives CDR1 SNHLY, CDR2 FYNNEI. V shed 4 bases and J shed 1 base, with 7 bases lying between them. The CDR3 has 13 residues. The CDR3 here is CASSATANTEAFF. The CDR3 DNA sequence: TGTGCCAGCAGTGCGACAGCGAACACTGAAGCTTTCTTT. Using reference TRBV2 and TRBJ1-1 for the parts outside the CDR3, the full variable domain is EPEVTQTPSHQVTQMGQEVILRCVPISNHLYFYWYRQILGQKVEFLVSFYNNEISEKSEIFDDQFSVERPDGSNFTLKIRSTKLEDSAMYFCASSATANTEAFFGQGTRLTVV.

This chain links TRBV5-1 with TRBJ2-7, with 8 bases aligning to TRBD1. V dropped 4 bases and J dropped 3; count of bases not matched to a gene: 9. CDR3 length: 15 amino acids. Per germline, CDR1 SGHRS and CDR2 YFSETQ. CDR3 residues: CASSLRTGSFYEQYF. The CDR3 DNA sequence: TGCGCCAGCAGCCTACGGACAGGGAGTTTCTACGAGCAGTACTTC.

The chain links TRBV5-1 to TRBJ2-2; D is possibly TRBD2 (5 bases). Trimming took off 4 bases at V and 3 bases at J, with 10 bases between the two ends. CDR3 length: 14 residues. Germline V lookup: CDR1 SGHRS, CDR2 YFSETQ. CDR3 loop: CASSRGLDTGELFF. The CDR3 region has the DNA TGCGCCAGCAGCCGTGGACTCGACACCGGGGAGCTGTTTTTT. Looking up the rest from reference TRBV5-1 and TRBJ2-2 gives the full variable domain: KAGVTQTPRYLIKTRGQQVTLSCSPISGHRSVSWYQQTPGQGLQFLFEYFSETQRNKGNFPGRFSGRQFSNSRSEMNVSTLELGDSALYLCASSRGLDTGELFFGEGSRLTVL.

The chain has TRBV29-1 and TRBJ2-1; 7 bases agree with TRBD1. V gave up 7 bases and J gave up 9 bases; unmatched junction bases: 12. Germline assignment: CDR1 SQVTM and CDR2 ANQGSEA. This CDR3 contains 13 residues. CDR3 bases: TGCAGCGCTGCCATACAGGGGTCCGGTGAGCAGTTCTTC. Protein: CSAAIQGSGEQFF.

The chain uses TRBV7-9 and TRBJ2-2; TRBD1 agrees at 9 bases. The CDR3 is made up of 17 amino acids. V trimming: 5 bases; J trimming: 3 bases; junction bases outside the gene matches: 10. Germline V gene sequence: CDR1 SEHNR, CDR2 FQNEAQ (reference sequence). The CDR3: CASSHAPGQGYTGELFF. CDR3 DNA sequence: TGTGCCAGCAGCCACGCACCGGGACAGGGCTACACCGGGGAGCTGTTTTTT. The full variable domain, its missing parts supplied by reference TRBV7-9 and TRBJ2-2, is DTGVSQNPRHKITKRGQNVTFRCDPISEHNRLYWYRQTLGQGPEFLTYFQNEAQLEKSRLLSDRFSAERPKGSFSTLEIQRTEQGDSAMYLCASSHAPGQGYTGELFFGEGSRLTVL.